These T cell receptor beta chains were read from a single sample in a study of post-analysis software for immune sequencing data. In TCRdb, the PCR reads were re-called with MiXCR into one record per CDR3 protein. The sample contains hundreds of thousands of distinct CDR3 sequences, roughly three fifths of which appear only once. The sequenced sample was blood. All receptors come from a girl aged 2 to 10 with multiple sclerosis. Each CDR3 is given with its conserved first and last residue. The D gene is left open where the match is weak. Size is stated for part of the rows, as once, few or many counts, or as a class when the clone is expanded.

cdr3_nt cdr3_aa v_call d_call j_call clone_size cdr3_length
TGTGCCAGCAGCCCGACTACAAGCTCCTACGAGCAGTACTTC CASSPTTSSYEQYF TRBV7-9 - TRBJ2-7 few 14
TGCGCCAGCATGAGGGGAGCTAGCACAGATACGCAGTATTTT CASMRGASTDTQYF TRBV5-1 - TRBJ2-3 once 14
TGCGCCAGCAGCCAAGAGGGCCTCAGGGGCGAGCAGTACTTC CASSQEGLRGEQYF TRBV4-1 - TRBJ2-7 few 14
TGCGCCAGCAGTCCAGTTAACTATGGCTACACCTTC CASSPVNYGYTF TRBV10-2 - TRBJ1-2 - 12
TGCAGTGCCCACCGGACAGGAAGGGACGAGCAGTACTTC CSAHRTGRDEQYF TRBV20-1 TRBD1 TRBJ2-7 - 13
TGTGCCAGCAGTGACTGGGCGAGCAATGAGCAGTTCTTC CASSDWASNEQFF TRBV6-4 - TRBJ2-1 - 13
TGTGCCAGCAGCCAAATGGTAGCGGGGTTGGACAATGAGCAGTTCTTC CASSQMVAGLDNEQFF TRBV14 TRBD2 TRBJ2-1 few 16
TGTGCCAGCAGTTTTGGTCTGGCGGGGGTCTCCTACGAGCAGTACTTC CASSFGLAGVSYEQYF TRBV12-3/TRBV12-4 TRBD2 TRBJ2-7 - 16
TGCAGTGCCTGGGGGACGAAAGAGACCCAGTACTTC CSAWGTKETQYF TRBV20-1 - TRBJ2-5 - 12
TGTGCCAGCAGCTCTCTAGCGGGCCCCACAGATACGCAGTATTTT CASSSLAGPTDTQYF TRBV7-3 TRBD2 TRBJ2-3 few 15
TGTGCCAGCAGCTTAGGTCGGGACACGGGATCTTTAAATGAGCAGTTCTTC CASSLGRDTGSLNEQFF TRBV7-9 - TRBJ2-1 - 17
TGTGCCAGCAGTTTATGGGCAGCAGCTATGAACACTGAAGCTTTCTTT CASSLWAAAMNTEAFF TRBV28 - TRBJ1-1 - 16
TGTGCCAGCAGCCCTCGCGAGCAGGCCTACGAGCAGTACTTC CASSPREQAYEQYF TRBV4-2 - TRBJ2-7 - 14
TGCAGTGCTAGAGATAAGGGGGAGGGCACAGATACGCAGTATTTT CSARDKGEGTDTQYF TRBV20-1 - TRBJ2-3 - 15
TGCAGCGTATTATACTCCGGGACAGGGGGCTCTGGGGCCAACGTCCTGACTTTC CSVLYSGTGGSGANVLTF TRBV29-1 TRBD1 TRBJ2-6 few 18
TGTGCCTGGAGAGCCCGCAGGGTTTTAGGCACTGAAGCTTTCTTT CAWRARRVLGTEAFF TRBV30 - TRBJ1-1 few 15
TGTGCCAGCAGTTTACACCTCGGGGATGGCTACACCTTC CASSLHLGDGYTF TRBV27 - TRBJ1-2 - 13
TGTGCCAGCAGCCCCGAAGGACGCACAGATACGCAGTATTTT CASSPEGRTDTQYF TRBV12-3/TRBV12-4 - TRBJ2-3 few 14
TGCAGCGTTGGAGAGGGGTTCCGGGAGACCCAGTACTTC CSVGEGFRETQYF TRBV29-1 - TRBJ2-5 - 13
TGTGCCAGCAGCTCCCAGACAGGGCCAGCAGAGACCCAGTACTTC CASSSQTGPAETQYF TRBV7-7 TRBD1 TRBJ2-5 - 15
TGTGCCAGCAGCCAACAGGCCGAGCAGTACTTC CASSQQAEQYF TRBV14 - TRBJ2-7 - 11
TGTGCCAGCAGCCCTACTCGGGACTATCTTTCCGGGGAGCTGTTTTTT CASSPTRDYLSGELFF TRBV12-3/TRBV12-4 TRBD2 TRBJ2-2 - 16
TGCAGTGCTGGTCATGCTGGAGCAGATACGCAGTATTTT CSAGHAGADTQYF TRBV20-1 - TRBJ2-3 - 13
TGCAGTGCTAGACTGACAGGGCGGGACATTCAGTACTTC CSARLTGRDIQYF TRBV20-1 TRBD1 TRBJ2-4 few 13
TGTGCTAGTGGTTTGGGCCGATATAGTGCTGGGGCCAACGTCCTGACTTTC CASGLGRYSAGANVLTF TRBV12-5 - TRBJ2-6 - 17
TGTGCCAGCAGCAGCGAAGCGGGGAGCACAGATACGCAGTATTTT CASSSEAGSTDTQYF TRBV6-4 TRBD2 TRBJ2-3 once 15
TGTGCCAGCAGGTCGGGACTCCTCTACGAGCAGTACTTC CASRSGLLYEQYF TRBV6-2/TRBV6-3 - TRBJ2-7 - 13
TGCAGTGTGGAACTCCAAGAGACCCAGTACTTC CSVELQETQYF TRBV20-1 - TRBJ2-5 - 11
TGTGCCAGCAGTGAGGCTGATAGCAATCAGCCCCAGCATTTT CASSEADSNQPQHF TRBV28 - TRBJ1-5 few 14
TGTGCCAGCAGCCCTCTCCGGGAGAAGAATGAGCAGTTCTTC CASSPLREKNEQFF TRBV3-1 - TRBJ2-1 few 14
TGTGCCAGCAGTGAATTCCTGAATGAAAAACTGTTTTTT CASSEFLNEKLFF TRBV25-1 - TRBJ1-4 - 13
TGTGCCATCCCACGGACAGGGACTAACACCGGGGAGCTGTTTTTT CAIPRTGTNTGELFF TRBV10-3 TRBD1 TRBJ2-2 - 15
TGCAGTGCTCCCCCGCTTAGGCGGAGAGGAGAGACCCAGTACTTC CSAPPLRRRGETQYF TRBV20-1 - TRBJ2-5 - 15
TGTGCCAGCAGCTTAGGACCGGGTGTTACGACGGGAGATACGCAGTATTTT CASSLGPGVTTGDTQYF TRBV13 - TRBJ2-3 few 17
TGTGCCAGCAGTTCTCTAGCGGCCTACAATGAGCAGTTCTTC CASSSLAAYNEQFF TRBV12-3/TRBV12-4 TRBD2 TRBJ2-1 - 14
TGTGCCACCTGGGGTGGGCGATCTGCTAATGAAAAACTGTTTTTT CATWGGRSANEKLFF TRBV10-3 - TRBJ1-4 - 15
TGTGCCAGCAGCTTATCTAGGATGGATGAGCAGTTCTTC CASSLSRMDEQFF TRBV11-3 - TRBJ2-1 - 13
TGTGCCATCAGTGAGCAATGGACAGGGGTCGAGACCCAGTACTTC CAISEQWTGVETQYF TRBV10-3 TRBD1 TRBJ2-5 once 15
TGCAGTGCTGTCCCGAGGGGGACGAACACTGAAGCTTTCTTT CSAVPRGTNTEAFF TRBV20-1 - TRBJ1-1 - 14
TGTGCCAGCAGTGAACCCAGCGGGGGCCCCTACAATGAGCAGTTCTTC CASSEPSGGPYNEQFF TRBV25-1 TRBD2 TRBJ2-1 - 16
TGCGCCAGCAGCGTGACAGGGGGCAACGAGCAGTACTTC CASSVTGGNEQYF TRBV5-1 TRBD1 TRBJ2-7 - 13
TGTGCCAGCAGCCAGATAGCGGGAGGGCACTACGAGCAGTACTTC CASSQIAGGHYEQYF TRBV3-1 TRBD2 TRBJ2-7 few 15
TGTGCCAGCAGTTTCCGGGTTTTAGATCCGAAGACCCAGTACTTC CASSFRVLDPKTQYF TRBV12-3/TRBV12-4 - TRBJ2-5 - 15
TGCAGCGTTGTAGCGGGAGTTGTCGAGCAGTACTTC CSVVAGVVEQYF TRBV29-1 TRBD2 TRBJ2-7 - 12
TGCAGCGTCCGCGAGAAAGAGACCCAGTACTTC CSVREKETQYF TRBV29-1 - TRBJ2-5 - 11
TGCGCCAGCAAGGAAAGCGTAAACTCCTACGAGCAGTACTTC CASKESVNSYEQYF TRBV5-1 - TRBJ2-7 - 14
TGTGCCAGCAGTATAGGGACAGGGGTTACAGATACGCAGTATTTT CASSIGTGVTDTQYF TRBV12-3/TRBV12-4 TRBD1 TRBJ2-3 - 15
TGCAGTGCTAGAGCGCCCGGACAGGACCACAATGAGCAGTTCTTC CSARAPGQDHNEQFF TRBV20-1 TRBD1 TRBJ2-1 few 15
TGCAGTGCTAGGGTCCCCTTGAACACTGAAGCTTTCTTT CSARVPLNTEAFF TRBV20-1 - TRBJ1-1 - 13
TGCAGCGCGCAGGGGAAGGCCACCGGGGAGCTGTTTTTT CSAQGKATGELFF TRBV29-1 - TRBJ2-2 few 13
TGTGCCAGCAGCTTTTGGACTAGCGGGGGGGAGGGGACCCAGTACTTC CASSFWTSGGEGTQYF TRBV7-2 TRBD2 TRBJ2-5 - 16
TGCAGTGCTGTCCTAGCGGGAGAGGGGAATGAGCAGTTCTTC CSAVLAGEGNEQFF TRBV20-1 TRBD2 TRBJ2-1 - 14
TGTGCCATCAGTGAGTCGCAAACCCCGGTGGCGGATGGCTACACCTTC CAISESQTPVADGYTF TRBV10-3 - TRBJ1-2 few 16
TGTGCCAGCAGGGGGACCGCGGGAGGAGGTGGAGATACGCAGTATTTT CASRGTAGGGGDTQYF TRBV9 TRBD2 TRBJ2-3 - 16
TGTGCCAGCAGTTTCTTCGGGGCGCCATTGAACGCTGAAGCTTTCTTT CASSFFGAPLNAEAFF TRBV28 - TRBJ1-1 - 16
TGTGCCAGCAGCCCCCACGCGGGGGAGACCCAGTACTTC CASSPHAGETQYF TRBV7-2 - TRBJ2-5 - 13
TGCAGCGCTCAAATAGGAACAGATACGCAGTATTTT CSAQIGTDTQYF TRBV29-1 - TRBJ2-3 few 12
TGTGCCAGCCCCGCCGGGGACACGAGCACAGATACGCAGTATTTT CASPAGDTSTDTQYF TRBV12-3/TRBV12-4 - TRBJ2-3 - 15
TGCGCCAGCAGCTTGGTCGGGGGCCTTCGTAACACCGGGGAGCTGTTTTTT CASSLVGGLRNTGELFF TRBV5-1 - TRBJ2-2 - 17
TGTGCCATCAGTGAGGGCGGGAGCTCCTACGAGCAGTACTTC CAISEGGSSYEQYF TRBV10-3 TRBD2 TRBJ2-7 - 14